This is a list of T cell receptor beta chains from one sample in a study of vaccination effects on CD4 cells after COVID-19. For these TCRs, the target antigens are not known. Repertoires were generated with immunoSEQ multiplex PCR, while TCRdb's copy carries only in-frame clones and drops some. The sample consists of approximately 47,000 clones, roughly 76% of them appearing once. The sequenced sample was CD4+ T cells from PBMCs cultured without peptide, obtained before COVID-19 vaccination. The receptors stem from a human donor who had a prior SARS-CoV-2 infection. The CDR3 runs from the conserved cysteine through the conserved F or W. A D gene is named only where the DNA matches it firmly. Clone size is not always given. Where it is, it says once, few, many or a class for expanded clones.

J gene: TRBJ1-5; D gene: NA; V gene: TRBV7-8; CDR3 length: 18; clone size: once; CDR3 DNA: TGTGCCAGCAGCATTATGGGGTTCTCGGTCGAGGGCAATCAGCCCCAGCATTTT; CDR3 protein: CASSIMGFSVEGNQPQHF
J gene: TRBJ2-7; D gene: NA; V gene: TRBV12-5; CDR3 length: 15; clone size: NA; CDR3 DNA: TGTGCTAGTGGTTTGGCATCCTCAAAATTCTACGAGCAGTACTTC; CDR3 protein: CASGLASSKFYEQYF
J gene: TRBJ2-5; D gene: NA; V gene: TRBV5-5; CDR3 length: 13; clone size: NA; CDR3 DNA: TGTGCCAGCAGCTTGGGAGGTGAGGAGACCCAGTACTTC; CDR3 protein: CASSLGGEETQYF
J gene: TRBJ1-5; D gene: NA; V gene: TRBV9; CDR3 length: 13; clone size: NA; CDR3 DNA: TGTGCCAGCAGTCTTCAACCTTTTCAGCCCCAGCATTTT; CDR3 protein: CASSLQPFQPQHF
J gene: TRBJ2-3; D gene: TRBD2; V gene: TRBV2; CDR3 length: 15; clone size: few; CDR3 DNA: TGTGCCAGCAGGGCCGGGACTAGCGACACAGATACGCAGTATTTT; CDR3 protein: CASRAGTSDTDTQYF
J gene: TRBJ2-5; D gene: TRBD1; V gene: TRBV5-5; CDR3 length: 16; clone size: NA; CDR3 DNA: TGTGCCAGCAGGGAGGGGACAGGGTCGGGGAAAGAGACCCAGTACTTC; CDR3 protein: CASREGTGSGKETQYF
J gene: TRBJ1-2; D gene: NA; V gene: TRBV28; CDR3 length: 10; clone size: NA; CDR3 DNA: TGTGCCAGCAGCCAGAGGGGCTACACCTTC; CDR3 protein: CASSQRGYTF
J gene: TRBJ2-1; D gene: NA; V gene: TRBV10-3; CDR3 length: 15; clone size: NA; CDR3 DNA: TGTGCCATCAGTAAGACTACAGGGATGAACAATGAGCAGTTCTTC; CDR3 protein: CAISKTTGMNNEQFF
J gene: TRBJ2-5; D gene: NA; V gene: TRBV5-4; CDR3 length: 13; clone size: NA; CDR3 DNA: TGTGCCAGCAGCGTCGGGGCTTTTGAGACCCAGTACTTC; CDR3 protein: CASSVGAFETQYF
J gene: TRBJ2-7; D gene: NA; V gene: TRBV12-3/TRBV12-4; CDR3 length: 13; clone size: NA; CDR3 DNA: TGTGCCAGCAGATCGGGACTCTCCTACGAGCAGTACTTC; CDR3 protein: CASRSGLSYEQYF
J gene: TRBJ1-2; D gene: NA; V gene: TRBV27; CDR3 length: 14; clone size: NA; CDR3 DNA: TGTGCCAGCAGGAGGACAGATTTAGAGTATGGCTACACCTTC; CDR3 protein: CASRRTDLEYGYTF
J gene: TRBJ1-1; D gene: NA; V gene: TRBV7-9; CDR3 length: 15; clone size: NA; CDR3 DNA: TGTGCCAGCAGCTTAGCGCAAGGGGGATGGACTGAAGCTTTCTTT; CDR3 protein: CASSLAQGGWTEAFF
J gene: TRBJ2-7; D gene: NA; V gene: TRBV7-2; CDR3 length: 14; clone size: NA; CDR3 DNA: TGTGCCAGCAGCTTAGTGGGAGCTTCCTACGAGCAGTACTTC; CDR3 protein: CASSLVGASYEQYF
J gene: TRBJ2-1; D gene: NA; V gene: TRBV21-1; CDR3 length: 19; clone size: NA; CDR3 DNA: TGTGCCAGCAGCAAAGAGGCGGGTCTGGCTAGCGGGACCTACAATGAGCAGTTCTTC; CDR3 protein: CASSKEAGLASGTYNEQFF
J gene: TRBJ2-3; D gene: NA; V gene: TRBV5-1; CDR3 length: 15; clone size: NA; CDR3 DNA: TGCGCCAGCAGCTTGGATTCCTATAGCACAGATACGCAGTATTTT; CDR3 protein: CASSLDSYSTDTQYF
J gene: TRBJ2-4; D gene: NA; V gene: TRBV2; CDR3 length: 17; clone size: NA; CDR3 DNA: TGTGCCAGCAGTGAGGGACTCCCCTTACTAGCCAAAAACATTCAGTACTTC; CDR3 protein: CASSEGLPLLAKNIQYF
J gene: TRBJ1-3; D gene: NA; V gene: TRBV18; CDR3 length: 16; clone size: few; CDR3 DNA: TGTGCCAGCTCACCGACCGGGCCGCCGTCTGGAAACACCATATATTTT; CDR3 protein: CASSPTGPPSGNTIYF
J gene: TRBJ2-2; D gene: NA; V gene: TRBV9; CDR3 length: 11; clone size: once; CDR3 DNA: TGTGCCAGCAGTGGATCCGGGGAGCTGTTTTTT; CDR3 protein: CASSGSGELFF
J gene: TRBJ2-3; D gene: NA; V gene: TRBV19; CDR3 length: 13; clone size: few; CDR3 DNA: TGTGCCAGTAGTCCGACTCGGGCAGATACGCAGTATTTT; CDR3 protein: CASSPTRADTQYF
J gene: TRBJ1-3; D gene: TRBD1; V gene: TRBV2; CDR3 length: 15; clone size: NA; CDR3 DNA: TGTGCCAGCAACCCGGGACAGGTATCTGGAAACACCATATATTTT; CDR3 protein: CASNPGQVSGNTIYF
J gene: TRBJ1-4; D gene: TRBD1; V gene: TRBV7-2; CDR3 length: 14; clone size: few; CDR3 DNA: TGTGCCAGCAGCCTTCAGGGGGTGGATGAAAAACTGTTTTTT; CDR3 protein: CASSLQGVDEKLFF
J gene: TRBJ1-2; D gene: NA; V gene: TRBV7-9; CDR3 length: 16; clone size: NA; CDR3 DNA: TGTGCCAGCAGCTTAGTTCCCGGGGCCGCTAACTATGGCTACACCTTC; CDR3 protein: CASSLVPGAANYGYTF
J gene: TRBJ2-2; D gene: TRBD2; V gene: TRBV10-3; CDR3 length: 16; clone size: NA; CDR3 DNA: TGTGCCATCAGTAGAAGCGGGGGGGCAGGTACCGGGGAGCTGTTTTTT; CDR3 protein: CAISRSGGAGTGELFF
J gene: TRBJ2-7; D gene: NA; V gene: TRBV7-2; CDR3 length: 15; clone size: NA; CDR3 DNA: TGTGCCAGCAGAAGCTCAGGGGCTTCGGTCTACGAGCAGTACTTC; CDR3 protein: CASRSSGASVYEQYF
J gene: TRBJ2-2; D gene: TRBD1; V gene: TRBV2; CDR3 length: 15; clone size: NA; CDR3 DNA: TGTGCCAGCACTAGGACAGGGAGTCGCACCGGGGAGCTGTTTTTT; CDR3 protein: CASTRTGSRTGELFF
J gene: TRBJ2-3; D gene: TRBD2; V gene: TRBV10-3; CDR3 length: 16; clone size: few; CDR3 DNA: TGTGCCATCAGTGAGTCGCCTAGCGGGAGGACAGATACGCAGTATTTT; CDR3 protein: CAISESPSGRTDTQYF
J gene: TRBJ2-2; D gene: NA; V gene: TRBV10-1; CDR3 length: 14; clone size: NA; CDR3 DNA: TGCGCCAGCAGTCCCGGGACACTGAAAGGGGAGCTGTTTTTT; CDR3 protein: CASSPGTLKGELFF
J gene: TRBJ1-5; D gene: NA; V gene: TRBV21-1; CDR3 length: 20; clone size: NA; CDR3 DNA: TGTGCCAGCAGCAAAGCTAGAGTTTTGTGTGGGATTCTGAGCAATCAGCCCCAGCATTTT; CDR3 protein: CASSKARVLCGILSNQPQHF
J gene: TRBJ2-3; D gene: NA; V gene: TRBV7-2; CDR3 length: 15; clone size: NA; CDR3 DNA: TGTGCCAGCAGCTTGCAGCCATTATCCCCAGATACGCAGTATTTT; CDR3 protein: CASSLQPLSPDTQYF
J gene: TRBJ2-7; D gene: NA; V gene: TRBV11-2; CDR3 length: 17; clone size: NA; CDR3 DNA: TGTGCCAGCAGCTTAGCCCTAATGGCGGGGCCGGCCTACGAGCAGTACTTC; CDR3 protein: CASSLALMAGPAYEQYF
J gene: TRBJ1-2; D gene: NA; V gene: TRBV5-6; CDR3 length: 14; clone size: once; CDR3 DNA: TGTGCCAGCAGCTTGAGGAGGGCAGTCTATGGCTACACCTTC; CDR3 protein: CASSLRRAVYGYTF
J gene: TRBJ2-3; D gene: TRBD2; V gene: TRBV3-1/TRBV3-2; CDR3 length: 15; clone size: NA; CDR3 DNA: TGTGCCAGCAGCCAATTTAGCGGGAGCTCAGATACGCAGTATTTT; CDR3 protein: CASSQFSGSSDTQYF
J gene: TRBJ2-5; D gene: TRBD1; V gene: TRBV10-1; CDR3 length: 15; clone size: NA; CDR3 DNA: TGCGCCAAAAGGACAGGTCAACGGCCTGGGGAGACCCAGTACTTC; CDR3 protein: CAKRTGQRPGETQYF
J gene: TRBJ2-1; D gene: TRBD2; V gene: TRBV7-2; CDR3 length: 15; clone size: few; CDR3 DNA: TGTGCCAGCAGCCAGGGACTAGCGGGAGACGGTGAGCAGTTCTTC; CDR3 protein: CASSQGLAGDGEQFF
J gene: TRBJ1-2; D gene: NA; V gene: TRBV5-1; CDR3 length: 15; clone size: once; CDR3 DNA: TGCGCCAGCAGCGACTCAGGGACTAACGGGGATGGCTACACCTTC; CDR3 protein: CASSDSGTNGDGYTF
J gene: TRBJ2-7; D gene: NA; V gene: TRBV5-1; CDR3 length: 14; clone size: NA; CDR3 DNA: TGCGCCAGCAGCTACCGGAGCAACAGCTACGAGCAGTACTTC; CDR3 protein: CASSYRSNSYEQYF
J gene: TRBJ1-1; D gene: NA; V gene: TRBV7-2; CDR3 length: 11; clone size: NA; CDR3 DNA: TGTGCCAGCAGCGTATACACTGAAGCTTTCTTT; CDR3 protein: CASSVYTEAFF
J gene: TRBJ2-3; D gene: NA; V gene: TRBV5-4; CDR3 length: 17; clone size: NA; CDR3 DNA: TGTGCCAGCAGCCCATCGACAGGAAGAACTAGCACAGATACGCAGTATTTT; CDR3 protein: CASSPSTGRTSTDTQYF
J gene: TRBJ1-6; D gene: NA; V gene: TRBV5-4; CDR3 length: 14; clone size: NA; CDR3 DNA: TGTGCCAGCAGCTTCGGGCGCGGTTATTCACCCCTCCACTTT; CDR3 protein: CASSFGRGYSPLHF
J gene: TRBJ1-2; D gene: NA; V gene: TRBV10-3; CDR3 length: 14; clone size: once; CDR3 DNA: TGTGCCATCAGTGCGGGCGGGGTAGACGGTGGCTACACCTTC; CDR3 protein: CAISAGGVDGGYTF
J gene: TRBJ1-2; D gene: TRBD1; V gene: TRBV7-2; CDR3 length: 15; clone size: NA; CDR3 DNA: TGTGCCAGCAGCTTAGATGCAGGGGGAATTTATGGCTACACCTTC; CDR3 protein: CASSLDAGGIYGYTF
J gene: TRBJ2-7; D gene: TRBD1; V gene: TRBV5-1; CDR3 length: 15; clone size: NA; CDR3 DNA: TGCGCCAGCAGCTCACCGGGACAGGGGGCCTACGAGCAGTACTTC; CDR3 protein: CASSSPGQGAYEQYF
J gene: TRBJ2-6; D gene: NA; V gene: TRBV7-9; CDR3 length: 13; clone size: NA; CDR3 DNA: TGTGCCGACGCAGCCTCTGGGGCCAACGTCCTGACTTTC; CDR3 protein: CADAASGANVLTF
J gene: TRBJ2-7; D gene: NA; V gene: TRBV11-3; CDR3 length: 14; clone size: NA; CDR3 DNA: TGTGCCAGCAGCTTAGATGCGGGCCGATACGAGCAGTACTTC; CDR3 protein: CASSLDAGRYEQYF
J gene: TRBJ2-7; D gene: NA; V gene: TRBV30; CDR3 length: 14; clone size: NA; CDR3 DNA: TGTGCCTGGGCGACCGGGACTCCTACTGGCGAGCAGTACTTC; CDR3 protein: CAWATGTPTGEQYF
J gene: TRBJ2-3; D gene: NA; V gene: TRBV2; CDR3 length: 13; clone size: few; CDR3 DNA: TGTGCCAGCAGTGAAGCGCCACGGGGGACGCAGTATTTT; CDR3 protein: CASSEAPRGTQYF
J gene: TRBJ1-3; D gene: TRBD1; V gene: TRBV19; CDR3 length: 14; clone size: NA; CDR3 DNA: TGTGCCAGTAGTGCCGACAGGGCTGGAAACACCATATATTTT; CDR3 protein: CASSADRAGNTIYF